Presented here are 23 T cell receptor beta chains from one specimen sequenced in a study of blood T cells in healthy people across ages. Together with a sample-barcoded 5' primer, a J-beta primer mix was included in a second PCR lasting about 7 to 12 cycles. TCRdb re-derived calls from the 5' RACE reads in MiXCR, one entry per CDR3 protein. The sample yields over 700,000 distinct CDR3 sequences, about 53% seen once. Sequenced: blood. The source is an older man in good health.

J is TRBJ2-1 and V is TRBV3-1; D call uncertain. From germline, CDR1 is LGHDT and CDR2 YNNKEL (reference sequence). CDR3 length: 15 residues. V gave up 7 bases and J gave up 0 bases, with 13 bases separating them. This CDR3 is CASTTNSGSYNEQFF. CDR3 in DNA: TGTGCCAGCACCACAAATTCGGGCTCCTACAATGAGCAGTTCTTC.

This clonotype was seen just once. This chain links TRBV6-1 with TRBJ2-1; D perhaps matches TRBD2 (7 bases). Germline V gives CDR1 MNHNS, CDR2 SASEGT. The CDR3 covers 15 residues. The V and J ends lost 11 bases and 4 bases respectively, with 21 bases between them. For the CDR3, the DNA is TGTGCCCATGGGGGGGGCGGGAGACCGTACAATGAGCAGTTCTTC. This gives the protein CAHGGGGRPYNEQFF.

CDR3 loop: CASSAEPGQGYGYTF. The CDR3 DNA reads as TGTGCCAGCAGCGCCGAACCGGGACAGGGCTATGGCTACACCTTC. The rearrangement joins TRBV9 to TRBJ1-2; 9 bases are a match to TRBD1. Per the germline V gene, CDR1 is SGDLS and CDR2 is YYNGEE. The CDR3 is 15 amino acids. Germline trimming cut 3 bases from V and 4 bases from J; bases unmatched to any gene: 7.

This chain connects TRBV20-1 to TRBJ1-2, with D uncertain. This CDR3 is built from 13 residues. Trimming took off 3 bases at V and 0 bases at J, with 8 bases between the two ends. Germline V gene data show CDR1 as DFQATT and CDR2 as SNEGSKA (reference sequence). The CDR3 DNA reads as TGCAGTGCTAGCGGCACAGCTAACTATGGCTACACCTTC. Translating gives CSASGTANYGYTF.

This clonotype was detected once. This sequence joins TRBV15 and TRBJ2-3; the match to TRBD1 covers 9 bases. CDR3 length: 13 residues. V dropped 3 bases and J dropped 14; count of bases not matched to a gene: 9. CDR1 is LNHNV, CDR2 YYDKDF, per germline (reference sequence). CDR3 sequence: CATSSRRDRATYF. CDR3 nucleotides: TGTGCCACCAGCAGTCGTCGGGACAGGGCTACGTATTTT.

The chain joins TRBV20-1 to TRBJ2-5; 7 bases map to TRBD1. The length of the CDR3 is 14 residues. Germline lookup yields CDR1 DFQATT and CDR2 SNEGSKA (reference sequence). V lost 2 bases and J lost 2; bases outside the gene matches: 5. In DNA form, the CDR3 reads TGCAGTGCTAGAACCGGACAGGTACAAGAGACCCAGTACTTC. Translated, it gives CSARTGQVQETQYF.

The chain couples TRBV11-3 to TRBJ2-1, with D hard to call. With 1 base removed from V and 10 bases from J, the gap between germline ends came to 8 bases. Looked up from germline, CDR1 is SGHNT and CDR2 is YENEEA. The CDR3 is 12 amino acids. The CDR3 spells CASSLVCREQFF. The CDR3 coding sequence is TGTGCCAGCAGCTTAGTCTGTCGCGAGCAGTTCTTC.

This clonotype was recorded a few times. The rearrangement joins TRBV29-1 to TRBJ1-4; 10 bases line up with TRBD1. The trim removed 8 bases at V and 10 bases at J, leaving 10 bases unmatched. The germline V gene encodes CDR1 SQVTM and CDR2 ANQGSEA. This CDR3 is 13 amino acids long. CDR3 in amino acids: CSTGQGDSGKLFF. The CDR3, as DNA: TGCAGCACAGGACAGGGGGATTCCGGAAAACTGTTTTTT.

This sequence joins TRBV12-3 or TRBV12-4 and TRBJ2-1; TRBD2 agrees at 7 bases. This CDR3 has 16 residues. V gave up 2 bases and J gave up 5 bases; unmatched junction bases: 9. DNA of the CDR3: TGTGCCAGCAGTTTAAGGCTAGCGGAAACCGACAATGAGCAGTTCTTC. It yields the protein CASSLRLAETDNEQFF.

A few counts support this clonotype. The genes are TRBV15 and TRBJ2-5; TRBD2 agrees at 11 bases. CDR1 is LNHNV and CDR2 is YYDKDF in the germline V gene (reference sequence). The CDR3 sequence is 17 residues long. V lost 0 bases, J lost 2 bases, and 5 bases stayed unmatched. The CDR3 DNA sequence: TGTGCCACCAGCAGAGATCCGACTAGCGGGGTTCAAGAGACCCAGTACTTC. This translates into CATSRDPTSGVQETQYF.

The genes are TRBV5-1 and TRBJ1-1, with 7 bases lining up with TRBD1. This CDR3 is built from 15 residues. Germline lookup yields CDR1 SGHRS and CDR2 YFSETQ. J gave up 3 bases and V 2 bases, and 7 bases lay outside the gene matches. As DNA, the CDR3 is TGCGCCAGCAGCTTAACAGGGGACGGGGACACTGAAGCTTTCTTT. This encodes CASSLTGDGDTEAFF.

The chain is built from TRBV10-3 and TRBJ2-7, with 10 nucleotides matching TRBD1. V shed 6 bases, J shed 6 bases, and the junction held 8 bases outside the gene matches. CDR1 ENHRY and CDR2 SYGVKD come from the germline V gene. The CDR3 is 14 amino acids. CDR3 sequence reads: CAISGTGALGEQYF. The CDR3 coding sequence is TGTGCCATCAGCGGGACAGGGGCTTTGGGCGAGCAGTACTTC.

This chain connects TRBV18 to TRBJ2-3, with D perhaps TRBD1 (5 bases). The CDR3 length is 13 residues. V dropped 5 bases and J dropped 3 bases, with 9 bases sitting between them. CDR1 is KGHSH and CDR2 is LQKENI in the germline V gene. The CDR3: CASSARQTDTQYF. The CDR3 DNA sequence: TGTGCCAGCTCAGCCCGACAGACAGATACGCAGTATTTT.

This sequence joins TRBV9 and TRBJ2-1, with TRBD2 matching over 8 bases. The CDR3 extends over 15 amino acids. The junction had 12 bases not matched to a gene; V was cut back by 3 bases and J by 10 bases. Per the germline V gene, CDR1 is SGDLS and CDR2 is YYNGEE. For the CDR3, the DNA is TGTGCCAGCAGCGCAACTAGCGGATTCTCCTACGAGCAGTTCTTC. Protein sequence: CASSATSGFSYEQFF.

This clonotype has just a few counts. The chain joins TRBV7-2 to TRBJ2-1; weak D call: TRBD1 (7 bases). The germline gives CDR1 SGHTA, CDR2 FQGNSA. The V and J ends lost 4 bases and 8 bases respectively, with 12 bases between them. This CDR3 spans 13 amino acids. This chain's CDR3 is CASSSQGGYEQFF. The CDR3 bases are TGTGCCAGCAGCTCCCAGGGGGGCTATGAGCAGTTCTTC.

This chain connects TRBV20-1 to TRBJ2-7, with 12 bases that match TRBD2. The CDR3 extends over 15 amino acids. V lost 0 bases and J lost 4; bases outside the gene matches: 4. Germline CDR1 is DFQATT and CDR2 is SNEGSKA (reference sequence). The CDR3 bases are TGCAGTGCTAGAGAGGCGACTAGCGGGGGATACGAGCAGTACTTC. Translation: CSAREATSGGYEQYF.

The gene calls are TRBV7-3 and TRBJ2-2; TRBD1 matches at 7 bases. Germline V gene lookup returns CDR1 SGHTA and CDR2 FQGTGA. The V and J ends lost 1 base and 7 bases, in that order; junction bases with no gene match: 9. CDR3 length: 16 amino acids. In DNA, the CDR3 is TGTGCCAGCAGCTTAAGTCGCGGCAGGGGGTACGGGGAGCTGTTTTTT. Protein sequence: CASSLSRGRGYGELFF.

V and J are TRBV15 and TRBJ2-5, with 8 positions matching TRBD2. Trimming at V came to 3 bases and at J to 5 bases, leaving 5 bases not matched to a gene. Germline CDR1 LNHNV, CDR2 YYDKDF (reference sequence). There are 14 residues in the CDR3. The CDR3 coding sequence is TGTGCCACCAGCAGTGGACTAGCCTACGAGACCCAGTACTTC. This gives the protein CATSSGLAYETQYF. Based on the CDR3 plus reference TRBV15 and TRBJ2-5, the full variable domain is DAMVIQNPRYQVTQFGKPVTLSCSQTLNHNVMYWYQQKSSQAPKLLFHYYDKDFNNEADTPDNFQSRRPNTSFCFLDIRSPGLGDTAMYLCATSSGLAYETQYFGPGTRLLVL.

This clonotype occurred many times. The chain joins TRBV7-3 to TRBJ2-3; D may match TRBD1 or TRBD2 (6 bases each). This CDR3 region has 14 residues. Germline values: CDR1 SGHTA, CDR2 FQGTGA. V was shortened by 4 bases and J by 6 bases, with 14 bases between the two germline ends. CDR3 residues: CASSSTRGKDTQYF. DNA of the CDR3: TGTGCCAGCAGCTCGACTAGGGGGAAGGATACGCAGTATTTT.

This clonotype was detected once. This sequence may be a read error, since a much larger clone differs from it by one base. This sequence joins TRBV10-3 and TRBJ2-1; 10 nucleotides align to TRBD1. This CDR3 is built from 14 residues. The germline CDR1 and CDR2 sequences are ENHRY and SYGVKD. CDR3 protein: CTIRGTGEFNEQFF. The DNA for the CDR3 is TGTACCATCAGAGGGACAGGGGAGTTCAATGAGCAGTTCTTC.

The V call is TRBV2, the J call TRBJ2-1, with a tentative D call TRBD1 (5 bases). CDR3 length: 13 amino acids. Trimming took 6 bases from V and 6 from J, leaving 12 bases between them. Germline CDR1 reads SNHLY; CDR2 reads FYNNEI. In DNA, the CDR3 is TGTGCCAGCAGGGCCAGGGCTGGCAATGAGCAGTTCTTC. Translated: CASRARAGNEQFF.

V and J are TRBV20-1 and TRBJ2-1; TRBD2 matches 9 bases. The CDR3 runs 17 residues. V shed 2 bases, J shed 4 bases, and the junction held 12 bases outside the gene matches. Germline CDR1 and CDR2: DFQATT and SNEGSKA (reference sequence). The CDR3 bases are TGCAGTGCTAGAACCGCCGGCGGGACTAGCAGTTACAATGAGCAGTTCTTC. Encoded protein: CSARTAGGTSSYNEQFF.

The rearrangement links TRBV5-1 to TRBJ2-1; TRBD2 is a possible D gene (6 bases). Germline CDR1 and CDR2: SGHRS and YFSETQ. Trimming removed 1 base at V and 3 bases at J, with 11 bases between. The CDR3 loop spans 15 amino acids. The CDR3 region is CASSLTGVIYNEQFF. In DNA, the CDR3 is TGCGCCAGCAGCTTGACGGGAGTGATCTACAATGAGCAGTTCTTC.